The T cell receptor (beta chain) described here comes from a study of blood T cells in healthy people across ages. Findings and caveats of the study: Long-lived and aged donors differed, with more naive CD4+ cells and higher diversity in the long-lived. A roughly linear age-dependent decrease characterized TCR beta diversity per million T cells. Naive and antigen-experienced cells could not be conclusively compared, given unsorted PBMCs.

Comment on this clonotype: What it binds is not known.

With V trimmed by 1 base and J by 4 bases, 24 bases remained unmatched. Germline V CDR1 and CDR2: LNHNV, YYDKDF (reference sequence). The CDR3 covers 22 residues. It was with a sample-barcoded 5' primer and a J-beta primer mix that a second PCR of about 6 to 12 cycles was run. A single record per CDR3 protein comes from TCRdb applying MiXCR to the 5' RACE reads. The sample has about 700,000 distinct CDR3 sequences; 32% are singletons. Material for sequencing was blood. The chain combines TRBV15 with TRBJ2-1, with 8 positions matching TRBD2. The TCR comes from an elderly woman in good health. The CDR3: CATSRGGRMGEVAGGPYNEQFF. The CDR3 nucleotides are TGTGCCACCAGCAGAGGCGGTAGAATGGGAGAGGTGGCGGGGGGACCTTACAATGAGCAGTTCTTC.